These T cell receptor beta chains were read from a single sample in a study of blood T cell repertoires in COVID-19. Using immunoSEQ multiplex PCR, the repertoire was profiled, and TCRdb retains in-frame clones only, with some absent. The sample has 200,000 or so clones; about nine tenths are singletons. Sample: PBMCs or T cells enriched from blood (not recorded which). The receptors come from a woman in her forties with acute COVID-19. The CDR3 runs from the conserved cysteine through the conserved F or W. Fields, in order: V gene, D gene, clone size, J gene, CDR3 DNA, CDR3 protein. D genes are given only for firm matches. For some rows the clone size is stated as once, few or many, or as a class when expanded; others skip it.

V gene: TRBV18
D gene: TRBD1
clone size: .
J gene: TRBJ1-1
CDR3 DNA: TGTGCCAGCTCTCTCGGGACAGATAGAGCTGAAGCTTTCTTT
CDR3 protein: CASSLGTDRAEAFF

V gene: TRBV27
D gene: TRBD1
clone size: .
J gene: TRBJ1-1
CDR3 DNA: TGTGCCAGCAGTTTACTCCGACAGGGCCCTGAAGCTTTCTTT
CDR3 protein: CASSLLRQGPEAFF

V gene: TRBV30
D gene: .
clone size: .
J gene: TRBJ2-1
CDR3 DNA: TGTGCCTGGAGCAACTACAATGAGCAGTTCTTC
CDR3 protein: CAWSNYNEQFF

V gene: TRBV6-5
D gene: .
clone size: .
J gene: TRBJ1-5
CDR3 DNA: TGTGCCAGCAGTTCCTCCGGGGTCAATCAGCCCCAGCATTTT
CDR3 protein: CASSSSGVNQPQHF

V gene: TRBV9
D gene: .
clone size: .
J gene: TRBJ1-1
CDR3 DNA: TGTGCCAGCAGTGACTCACGGAACACTGAAGCTTTCTTT
CDR3 protein: CASSDSRNTEAFF

V gene: TRBV29-1
D gene: TRBD2
clone size: .
J gene: TRBJ2-5
CDR3 DNA: TGCAGCGTCGGTAGCGGGGGGGCCGTGACCCAGTACTTC
CDR3 protein: CSVGSGGAVTQYF

V gene: TRBV6-5
D gene: .
clone size: .
J gene: TRBJ1-5
CDR3 DNA: TGTGCCAGCGGGAGAGCAGGGGTGGACAATCAGCCCCAGCATTTT
CDR3 protein: CASGRAGVDNQPQHF

V gene: TRBV29-1
D gene: TRBD1
clone size: .
J gene: TRBJ1-3
CDR3 DNA: TGCAGCGGGACAGGGCTAGGGGAAAACACCATATATTTT
CDR3 protein: CSGTGLGENTIYF

V gene: TRBV2
D gene: .
clone size: .
J gene: TRBJ1-5
CDR3 DNA: TGTGCCAGCAGTGAAGAACTCCAGGGCCATGTTCAGCATTTT
CDR3 protein: CASSEELQGHVQHF

V gene: TRBV5-8
D gene: .
clone size: .
J gene: TRBJ2-3
CDR3 DNA: TGTGCCAGCAGCTTGGGCCAGGGAAGGGTTGGCACAGATACGCAGTATTTT
CDR3 protein: CASSLGQGRVGTDTQYF

V gene: TRBV24-1
D gene: .
clone size: .
J gene: TRBJ2-1
CDR3 DNA: TGTGCCACCAGTCTTTCCCTTGGCTATGAGCAGTTCTTC
CDR3 protein: CATSLSLGYEQFF

V gene: TRBV5-4
D gene: .
clone size: .
J gene: TRBJ1-2
CDR3 DNA: TGTGCCAGCAATTTACAGGGCGCACTCTTATATGGCTACACCTTC
CDR3 protein: CASNLQGALLYGYTF

V gene: TRBV9
D gene: .
clone size: .
J gene: TRBJ1-4
CDR3 DNA: TGTGCCAGCAGCGTAACGACCCGAGGGGAAAAACTGTTTTTT
CDR3 protein: CASSVTTRGEKLFF

V gene: TRBV19
D gene: TRBD1
clone size: .
J gene: TRBJ1-4
CDR3 DNA: TGTGCCAGTAGTAGAGCAGGGGGCTTAGAAGAAAAACTGTTTTTT
CDR3 protein: CASSRAGGLEEKLFF

V gene: TRBV7-2
D gene: .
clone size: .
J gene: TRBJ1-1
CDR3 DNA: TGTGCCAGCAGGACTCGAACGACAGAAGAAGCTTTCTTT
CDR3 protein: CASRTRTTEEAFF

V gene: TRBV5-8
D gene: TRBD2
clone size: .
J gene: TRBJ2-5
CDR3 DNA: TGTGCCAGCAGACCCGGGACTAGCGGAAAGTTCCAAGAGACCCAGTACTTC
CDR3 protein: CASRPGTSGKFQETQYF

V gene: TRBV2
D gene: .
clone size: .
J gene: TRBJ1-5
CDR3 DNA: TGTGCAACCTCTGGGGCAGATTCTAGCAATCAGCCCCAGCATTTT
CDR3 protein: CATSGADSSNQPQHF

V gene: TRBV4-3
D gene: TRBD1
clone size: .
J gene: TRBJ2-1
CDR3 DNA: TGCGCCAGCAGCCCGGACAGGGAAGATGCCAATGAGCAGTTCTTC
CDR3 protein: CASSPDREDANEQFF

V gene: TRBV2
D gene: .
clone size: .
J gene: TRBJ1-5
CDR3 DNA: TGTGCCAGCAGTGAAGGGCCTGGTCAGCCCCAGCATTTT
CDR3 protein: CASSEGPGQPQHF

V gene: TRBV4-1
D gene: .
clone size: .
J gene: TRBJ1-5
CDR3 DNA: TGCGCCAGCAGCCAGAGCTTCGGGGGAGGCAATCAGCCCCAGCATTTT
CDR3 protein: CASSQSFGGGNQPQHF

V gene: TRBV30
D gene: .
clone size: .
J gene: TRBJ1-4
CDR3 DNA: TGTGCCTGGAGTCCCCGCTCGGGGGTAACTAATGAAAAACTGTTTTTT
CDR3 protein: CAWSPRSGVTNEKLFF

V gene: TRBV7-3
D gene: TRBD2
clone size: once
J gene: TRBJ2-2
CDR3 DNA: TGTGCCAGCAGCTTAAATTGGGGCAAAGCGGGGGGCCAAACCGGGGAGCTGTTTTTT
CDR3 protein: CASSLNWGKAGGQTGELFF

V gene: TRBV27
D gene: TRBD1
clone size: .
J gene: TRBJ1-5
CDR3 DNA: TGTGCCAGCAGTTTAGATGGGACAGTGAATCAGCCCCAGCATTTT
CDR3 protein: CASSLDGTVNQPQHF

V gene: TRBV27
D gene: TRBD1
clone size: .
J gene: TRBJ1-2
CDR3 DNA: TGTGCCAGCAGACAGACAGGGTCTCGCTATGGCTACACCTTC
CDR3 protein: CASRQTGSRYGYTF

V gene: TRBV2
D gene: .
clone size: once
J gene: TRBJ1-2
CDR3 DNA: TGTGCCAGCAGTCTGTCGGACTATGGCTACACCTTC
CDR3 protein: CASSLSDYGYTF

V gene: TRBV11-2
D gene: TRBD1
clone size: .
J gene: TRBJ2-7
CDR3 DNA: TGTGCCAGCAGCTTCTCCGGGCAGGGGGCAACCTACGAGCAGTACTTC
CDR3 protein: CASSFSGQGATYEQYF

V gene: TRBV4-1
D gene: .
clone size: .
J gene: TRBJ1-1
CDR3 DNA: TGCGCCACCGGTGGAGTAATAGGAGCTTTCTTT
CDR3 protein: CATGGVIGAFF

V gene: TRBV12-3/TRBV12-4
D gene: .
clone size: .
J gene: TRBJ2-3
CDR3 DNA: TGTGCCAGCAGTTCCGGTCCTCTCTATACGCAGTATTTT
CDR3 protein: CASSSGPLYTQYF

V gene: TRBV5-1
D gene: .
clone size: .
J gene: TRBJ2-7
CDR3 DNA: TGCGCCAGCAGCTTGGGGAGGGCTCGCGAGCAGTACTTC
CDR3 protein: CASSLGRAREQYF

V gene: TRBV7-9
D gene: TRBD1
clone size: .
J gene: TRBJ2-5
CDR3 DNA: TGTGCCAGCAGCCATTTAGGACAGGGTGACGAGACCCAGTACTTC
CDR3 protein: CASSHLGQGDETQYF

V gene: TRBV6-5
D gene: .
clone size: .
J gene: TRBJ1-6
CDR3 DNA: TGTGCCAGCACCGACCCCTGGAGTAATTCACCCCTCCACTTT
CDR3 protein: CASTDPWSNSPLHF

V gene: TRBV5-6
D gene: .
clone size: once
J gene: TRBJ1-2
CDR3 DNA: TGTGCCAGCAGCTTGAGAGGCAGCATGGGCTATGGCTACACCTTC
CDR3 protein: CASSLRGSMGYGYTF

V gene: TRBV30
D gene: .
clone size: .
J gene: TRBJ1-2
CDR3 DNA: TGTGCCGGGATATTGGGCAGGAGGAACTATGGCTACACCTTC
CDR3 protein: CAGILGRRNYGYTF

V gene: TRBV7-3
D gene: .
clone size: .
J gene: TRBJ2-6
CDR3 DNA: TGTGCCAGCAGCTTCAGGGAATCGAGGTCTGGGGCCAACGTCCTGACTTTC
CDR3 protein: CASSFRESRSGANVLTF

V gene: TRBV7-2
D gene: .
clone size: .
J gene: TRBJ2-3
CDR3 DNA: TGTGCCAGCAGCTTAAGAGGGGGGGTAGATACGCAGTATTTT
CDR3 protein: CASSLRGGVDTQYF

V gene: TRBV19
D gene: TRBD1
clone size: .
J gene: TRBJ1-4
CDR3 DNA: TGTGCCAGTAGTAATGACAGGGGAAATGAAAAACTGTTTTTT
CDR3 protein: CASSNDRGNEKLFF

V gene: TRBV3-1/TRBV3-2
D gene: TRBD1
clone size: .
J gene: TRBJ1-3
CDR3 DNA: TGTGCCAGCAGCCAAGATTGGGGACAGGGGGCCTCCACCATATATTTT
CDR3 protein: CASSQDWGQGASTIYF

V gene: TRBV4-2
D gene: .
clone size: .
J gene: TRBJ2-3
CDR3 DNA: TGTGCCAGCAGCCCCGCGGGAGATACGCAGTATTTT
CDR3 protein: CASSPAGDTQYF

V gene: TRBV10-1
D gene: .
clone size: .
J gene: TRBJ1-4
CDR3 DNA: TGCGCCAGCAGTGAGTCCACAGGGTTAGGAACTAATGAAAAACTGTTTTTT
CDR3 protein: CASSESTGLGTNEKLFF

V gene: TRBV7-9
D gene: TRBD1
clone size: .
J gene: TRBJ2-7
CDR3 DNA: TGTGCCAGCAGCGGGCCGGGACAGGGCACCTACGAGCAGTACTTC
CDR3 protein: CASSGPGQGTYEQYF

V gene: TRBV3-1/TRBV3-2
D gene: .
clone size: .
J gene: TRBJ1-4
CDR3 DNA: TGTGCCAGCAGTTCCCCCGGGATCCAAAAACTGTTTTTT
CDR3 protein: CASSSPGIQKLFF

V gene: TRBV14
D gene: .
clone size: few
J gene: TRBJ2-5
CDR3 DNA: TGTGCCAGCAGCCCCTCCCGCGCCACAGAGACCCAGTACTTC
CDR3 protein: CASSPSRATETQYF

V gene: TRBV14
D gene: .
clone size: .
J gene: TRBJ1-6
CDR3 DNA: TGTGCCAGCAGCCAAGTTCAACGATCGGGAAATTCACCCCTCCACTTT
CDR3 protein: CASSQVQRSGNSPLHF

V gene: TRBV18
D gene: .
clone size: .
J gene: TRBJ2-5
CDR3 DNA: TGTGCCAGCTCACCACCGAGAGAGACCCAGTACTTC
CDR3 protein: CASSPPRETQYF

V gene: TRBV10-2
D gene: TRBD1
clone size: .
J gene: TRBJ1-1
CDR3 DNA: TGCGCCAGCAGGGACAGGGGAGGAGGGAACACTGAAGCTTTCTTT
CDR3 protein: CASRDRGGGNTEAFF

V gene: TRBV2
D gene: .
clone size: .
J gene: TRBJ2-2
CDR3 DNA: TGTGCCAGCATTCGGGACTCGAACACCGGGGAGCTGTTTTTT
CDR3 protein: CASIRDSNTGELFF

V gene: TRBV10-1
D gene: .
clone size: .
J gene: TRBJ1-5
CDR3 DNA: TGCGCCAGCAGTGGGCCGGGTGAGCCCCAGCATTTT
CDR3 protein: CASSGPGEPQHF

V gene: TRBV19
D gene: .
clone size: .
J gene: TRBJ1-5
CDR3 DNA: TGTGCCAGTAGTATAGCCCCACTAGACAGGTCGAGCCAGCCCCAGCATTTT
CDR3 protein: CASSIAPLDRSSQPQHF

V gene: TRBV6-5
D gene: .
clone size: .
J gene: TRBJ2-3
CDR3 DNA: TGTGCCAGCAGTCGGGGCACAGATACGCAGTATTTT
CDR3 protein: CASSRGTDTQYF